This TCR beta chain was sequenced for a study of cytomegalovirus exposure and HLA in healthy donors. CDR3 length: 15 residues. CDR1 and CDR2 from the germline V gene are SGHTA and FQGNSA. The V segment lost 5 bases and the J segment 5 bases; nucleotides outside the gene matches: 9. The PCR had 60 Vbeta and 13 Jbeta primers. The repertoire was sequenced with immunoSEQ multiplex PCR; TCRdb's copy has only in-frame clones and lacks some. The sample has approximately 110,000 clones; roughly 82% are singletons. The receptor was derived from a middle-aged woman in good health and CMV-seropositive. Sequences were obtained from PBMCs. The genes are TRBV7-2 and TRBJ2-3; 8 bases match TRBD2. The CDR3 loop reads CASSLLAAGRDTQYF. DNA of the CDR3: TGTGCCAGCAGCCTACTAGCGGCCGGTCGAGATACGCAGTATTTT. The entire variable domain, with the rest obtained from reference TRBV7-2 and TRBJ2-3, is as follows: GAGVSQSPSNKVTEKGKDVELRCDPISGHTALYWYRQSLGQGLEFLIYFQGNSAPDKSGLPSDRFSAERTGGSVSTLTIQRTQQEDSAVYLCASSLLAAGRDTQYFGPGTRLTVL.